The 31 T cell receptor beta chains in this list originate from one sample, sequenced in a study of blood T cell repertoires in COVID-19. TCRdb keeps only in-frame clones here, not all; method: immunoSEQ multiplex PCR. The data contain 200,000 to 300,000 clones, around nine tenths of them singletons. Sequenced material: peripheral blood. Receptor source: a woman aged 55-70 years with COVID-19, enrolled during active disease.

The V gene is TRBV3-1 (or the pseudogene TRBV3-2), the J gene TRBJ2-7; D unresolved. Per germline, CDR1 LGHDT and CDR2 YNNKEL (reference sequence). The V and J ends lost 4 bases and 5 bases respectively, with 15 bases between them. This CDR3 spans 14 amino acids. The CDR3 loop reads CASSPMTASDEQYF. The CDR3 DNA follows: TGTGCCAGCAGCCCCATGACTGCGTCGGACGAGCAGTACTTC.

The CDR3 sequence is CASSFAGGGQTANYGYTF. CDR3 sequence (DNA): TGTGCCAGCAGCTTCGCGGGGGGGGGTCAAACAGCCAACTATGGCTACACCTTC. The chain has TRBV7-2 and TRBJ1-2; tentatively, D is TRBD1 (5 bases). Between the trimmed V and J ends, which lost 3 bases and 2 bases, there was a span of 22 bases. Germline V gene sequence: CDR1 SGHTA, CDR2 FQGNSA. The CDR3 length is 18 residues.

The chain couples TRBV7-2 to TRBJ2-5, with D hard to call. The CDR3 consists of 13 residues. The germline V and J ends were trimmed by 2 bases and 13 bases, with 17 bases remaining between them. The germline gives CDR1 SGHTA, CDR2 FQGNSA. In nucleotides, the CDR3 is TGTGCCAGCAGCTTACGGTCAGCTTATAGCTGGTACTTC. Its translation is CASSLRSAYSWYF.

The J gene is TRBJ2-2, the V gene TRBV15; D gene ambiguous. Germline V gene lookup returns CDR1 LNHNV and CDR2 YYDKDF (reference sequence). The CDR3 is made up of 14 amino acids. The V gene lost 0 bases and the J gene lost 7 bases, with 9 bases spanning the gap. This CDR3 reads CATSRESSYGELFF. CDR3 nucleotide sequence: TGTGCCACCAGCAGAGAAAGTAGCTACGGGGAGCTGTTTTTT.

This clone was recorded once. The chain is built from TRBV4-3 and TRBJ1-2; D gene unclear. Germline CDR1 is LGHNA and CDR2 is YSLEER. V was trimmed by 1 base and J by 3 bases, leaving 9 bases between them. There are 14 residues in the CDR3. Here the CDR3 reads CASSQAAGDYGYTF. The CDR3 DNA follows: TGCGCCAGCAGCCAAGCCGCAGGCGACTATGGCTACACCTTC.

For this clone: The sample holds other DNA sequences that translate to the same CDR3. This chain uses TRBV28 with TRBJ1-2, with TRBD1 as a possible D gene (5 bases). Germline assignment: CDR1 MDHEN and CDR2 SYDVKM. Between the trimmed V and J ends, which lost 5 bases and 7 bases, there was a span of 8 bases. The CDR3 loop spans 11 amino acids. The chain's CDR3 is CASSTRVGYTF. The CDR3 nucleotides read TGTGCCAGCAGTACCAGGGTTGGCTACACCTTC.

The CDR3: CATRQGAAETQYF. Written as DNA, the CDR3 is TGTGCCACCAGACAGGGGGCGGCGGAGACCCAGTACTTC. The chain combines TRBV24-1 with TRBJ2-5; 9 bases match TRBD1. The CDR3 runs to 13 residues. With V trimmed by 7 bases and J by 5 bases, 4 bases remained unmatched. Germline V gene sequence: CDR1 KGHDR, CDR2 SFDVKD.

The chain links TRBV5-1 to TRBJ2-3; a possible D gene is TRBD2 (6 bases). Trimming shortened V by 0 bases and J by 14 bases, and 16 bases separated the two germline ends. The CDR3 spans 13 residues. In germline, CDR1 is SGHRS, CDR2 YFSETQ. The DNA for the CDR3 is TGCGCCAGCAGCTTGGTGGAGGGTGAAGCCCCGTATTTT. It yields the protein CASSLVEGEAPYF.

This clone occurred once. The rearrangement uses TRBV28 and TRBJ2-7; no firm D call. The CDR3 is 14 amino acids. Trimming cost V 7 bases and J 0 bases, with 13 bases left between them. CDR1 is MDHEN and CDR2 is SYDVKM in the germline V gene. The CDR3 bases are TGTGCCAGCATGCCCCACTCGAGCTCCTACGAGCAGTACTTC. Its translation is CASMPHSSSYEQYF. Full variable domain (missing parts from reference TRBV28 and TRBJ2-7): DVKVTQSSRYLVKRTGEKVFLECVQDMDHENMFWYRQDPGLGLRLIYFSYDVKMKEKGDIPEGYSVSREKKERFSLILESASTNQTSMYLCASMPHSSSYEQYFGPGTRLTVT.

The chain couples TRBV29-1 to TRBJ2-1; the match to TRBD2 covers 10 bases. The trim removed 4 bases at V and 7 bases at J, leaving 19 bases unmatched. Germline assignment: CDR1 SQVTM and CDR2 ANQGSEA. The CDR3 runs to 18 residues. As DNA, the CDR3 is TGCAGCGTTGTGGGGACCATGCTAGCGGGAGCCCCCGGGAATGAGCAGTTCTTC. Translating it yields CSVVGTMLAGAPGNEQFF.

This clone occurred a few times. The gene calls are TRBV7-2 and TRBJ2-3; perhaps TRBD2 as D (6 bases). V was clipped by 0 bases and J by 10 bases, with 14 bases between them. CDR1 is SGHTA and CDR2 is FQGNSA in the germline V gene. This CDR3 is 14 amino acids long. The chain's CDR3 is CASSLALRREAQYF. The DNA for the CDR3 is TGTGCCAGCAGCTTAGCGCTTCGGCGGGAAGCGCAGTATTTT.

The V and J genes are TRBV19 and TRBJ1-2; maybe TRBD1 (6 bases). Trimming pared 0 bases from V and 7 bases from J, leaving 12 bases between. CDR3 size: 14 residues. Germline V lookup: CDR1 LNHDA, CDR2 SQIVND (reference sequence). Here the CDR3 reads CASSIDGQGTGYTF. CDR3 DNA sequence: TGTGCCAGTAGTATAGATGGGCAGGGGACTGGCTACACCTTC.

The chain combines TRBV9 with TRBJ2-1; D is possibly TRBD2 (6 bases). Per the germline V gene, CDR1 is SGDLS and CDR2 is YYNGEE. Trimming left V 1 base short and J 5 bases short, with 22 bases between. This CDR3 has 18 amino acids. CDR3 nucleotides: TGTGCCAGCAGCGTACCCCTAGTGGGGGGTGCGGGGAACAATGAGCAGTTCTTC. It specifies CASSVPLVGGAGNNEQFF.

The chain carries TRBV3-1 (or the pseudogene TRBV3-2) and TRBJ2-1; 12 positions match TRBD2. With 0 bases clipped from V and 7 bases from J, the junction kept 13 bases outside the gene matches. The CDR3 has 19 amino acids. Germline V gives CDR1 LGHDT, CDR2 YNNKEL (reference sequence). CDR3 nucleotide sequence: TGTGCCAGCAGCCAAGATTGGGCGCTAGCGGGAGGGCAATGGAATGAGCAGTTCTTC. Residues: CASSQDWALAGGQWNEQFF.

The V gene is TRBV19, the J gene TRBJ2-1; TRBD2 might be the D (5 bases). In germline, CDR1 is LNHDA, CDR2 SQIVND (reference sequence). V gave up 5 bases and J gave up 3 bases, with 14 bases separating them. This CDR3 is built from 15 residues. CDR3 DNA sequence: TGTGCCAGTAGTGTTAGTAGTGACTACTACAATGAGCAGTTCTTC. Translated: CASSVSSDYYNEQFF.

The gene calls are TRBV5-4 and TRBJ1-1, with TRBD1 matching over 8 bases. The CDR3 length is 15 residues. Germline V gene sequence: CDR1 SGHNT, CDR2 YYREEE (reference sequence). The V segment lost 4 bases and the J segment 0 bases; nucleotides outside the gene matches: 5. The DNA of the CDR3 is TGTGCCAGCAGCCCCAGGACAGGGATGAACACTGAAGCTTTCTTT. This codes for CASSPRTGMNTEAFF.

In this sample, this clone turned up once. The chain joins TRBV5-1 to TRBJ2-7; D may be TRBD2 (6 bases). Trimming cost V 1 base and J 3 bases, with 11 bases left between them. CDR1 is SGHRS, CDR2 YFSETQ, per germline. This CDR3 contains 14 residues. The chain's CDR3 is CASSLTGLNYEQYF. CDR3 nucleotides: TGCGCCAGCAGCTTGACCGGACTAAACTACGAGCAGTACTTC.

This chain joins TRBV6-5 and TRBJ1-5; no clear D gene. The CDR3 length is 13 residues. Germline V lookup: CDR1 MNHEY, CDR2 SVGAGI. The germline V and J ends were trimmed by 5 bases and 4 bases, with 9 bases remaining between them. Here the CDR3 reads CASSTRRNQPQHF. The CDR3 bases are TGTGCCAGCAGTACACGGAGGAATCAGCCCCAGCATTTT.

This chain connects TRBV18 to TRBJ2-2; the match to TRBD1 covers 8 bases. This CDR3 is 15 amino acids long. V lost 3 bases to trimming and J lost 1 base; unmatched junction nucleotides: 1. Germline loops: CDR1 KGHSH, CDR2 LQKENI. CDR3 residues: CASSPGQVNTGELFF. The CDR3 DNA reads TGTGCCAGCTCACCGGGACAGGTGAACACCGGGGAGCTGTTTTTT.

This sequence joins TRBV4-3 and TRBJ1-3; D remains ambiguous. This CDR3 has 14 residues. Deletions cut 0 bases from V and 4 bases from J, with 7 bases between. Per the germline V gene, CDR1 is LGHNA and CDR2 is YSLEER. CDR3 amino acids: CASSQDLGGNTIYF. The CDR3, as DNA: TGCGCCAGCAGCCAAGATCTGGGCGGAAACACCATATATTTT.

The gene calls are TRBV6-5 and TRBJ2-6; a possible D gene is TRBD2 (6 bases). Germline V gene data show CDR1 as MNHEY and CDR2 as SVGAGI. V gave up 6 bases and J gave up 0 bases, with 9 bases separating them. CDR3 length: 15 amino acids. The CDR3 sequence is CASRSGGSGANVLTF. For the CDR3, the DNA is TGTGCCAGCAGATCCGGGGGCTCTGGGGCCAACGTCCTGACTTTC.

The genes are TRBV3-1 (or the pseudogene TRBV3-2) and TRBJ1-4; TRBD1 aligns across 7 bases. Trimming at V came to 3 bases and at J to 8 bases, leaving 6 bases not matched to a gene. This CDR3 has 14 residues. Germline V CDR1 and CDR2: LGHDT, YNNKEL (reference sequence). CDR3 bases: TGTGCCAGCAGCCATCGACAGGGATACGAAAAACTGTTTTTT. Residues: CASSHRQGYEKLFF.

V usage is TRBV27 and J usage is TRBJ1-6, with 8 bases aligning to TRBD1. Trimming removed 5 bases from V and 5 bases from J; junction bases left unmatched: 8. Germline CDR1 and CDR2: MNHEY and SMNVEV (reference sequence). The CDR3 has 16 residues. The chain's CDR3 is CASSPRRTGNNSPLHF. The CDR3 DNA sequence: TGTGCCAGCAGTCCGCGTAGGACAGGGAATAATTCACCCCTCCACTTT.

In its sample, this clone was seen a few times. The J gene is TRBJ2-7, the V gene TRBV27, with TRBD1 matching 10 bases. This CDR3 has 15 amino acids. V lost 5 bases and J lost 3; bases outside the gene matches: 7. Germline values: CDR1 MNHEY, CDR2 SMNVEV (reference sequence). CDR3 DNA: TGTGCCAGCAGTCTACCGGGACAGGGGATCTACGAGCAGTACTTC. Its translation: CASSLPGQGIYEQYF.

The rearrangement uses TRBV27 and TRBJ2-1, with D tentatively TRBD2 (6 bases). Trimming removed 5 bases at V and 0 bases at J, with 11 bases between. This CDR3 contains 15 residues. Germline V gene lookup returns CDR1 MNHEY and CDR2 SMNVEV (reference sequence). CDR3 sequence (DNA): TGTGCCAGCAGTGTTAGCGGAAACTCCTACAATGAGCAGTTCTTC. It codes for CASSVSGNSYNEQFF.

V is TRBV3-1 (or the pseudogene TRBV3-2) and J is TRBJ2-1; 7 bases align to TRBD1. The CDR3 has 13 amino acids. With V trimmed by 6 bases and J by 12 bases, 11 bases remained unmatched. From germline, CDR1 is LGHDT and CDR2 YNNKEL (reference sequence). The CDR3 DNA reads as TGTGCCAGCAGGGGGACAGCTCGCCTCATGCAGTTCTTC. Translation gives CASRGTARLMQFF.

This clone was detected only once. The CDR3 spells CASSLVRDRDYMANEKLFF. DNA of the CDR3: TGTGCCAGCAGCTTAGTCCGGGACAGAGATTATATGGCTAATGAAAAACTGTTTTTT. The chain is built from TRBV13 and TRBJ1-4, with TRBD1 matching over 7 bases. Germline V gene lookup returns CDR1 PRHDT and CDR2 FYEKMQ (reference sequence). CDR3 length: 19 residues. V trimming: 1 base; J trimming: 3 bases; junction bases outside the gene matches: 14.

The rearrangement joins TRBV6-5 to TRBJ2-6; D call uncertain. Deletions cut 7 bases from V and 6 bases from J, with 10 bases between. This CDR3 spans 13 amino acids. CDR1 is MNHEY, CDR2 SVGAGI, per germline. In nucleotides, the CDR3 is TGTGCCAGCACCCGGCGGATGGCCAACGTCCTGACTTTC. It translates to CASTRRMANVLTF.

For this clone: Other nucleotide sequences in the sample specify the same CDR3. V is TRBV27 and J is TRBJ2-1; no reliable D call. Germline CDR1 reads MNHEY; CDR2 reads SMNVEV (reference sequence). Trimming removed 3 bases at V and 7 bases at J, with 13 bases between. The CDR3 sequence is 14 residues long. As DNA, the CDR3 is TGTGCCAGCAGTTTCCTACGCGATAGTAATGAGCAGTTCTTC. It encodes CASSFLRDSNEQFF.

This chain links TRBV7-8 with TRBJ1-1; a weak D match, TRBD1 (6 bases). V lost 2 bases and J 5 bases, leaving 15 bases between the germline ends. CDR1 SGHVS and CDR2 FQNEAQ come from the germline V gene. The CDR3 has 15 amino acids. CDR3 amino acids: CASSLRPPRGTEAFF. CDR3 DNA sequence: TGTGCCAGCAGCTTACGGCCCCCCAGGGGTACTGAAGCTTTCTTT.

This clone was seen a handful of times. Written as DNA, the CDR3 is TGTGCCAGCAGCCCAGCGGGCCACTATAATTCACCCCTCCACTTT. This sequence encodes CASSPAGHYNSPLHF. The chain carries TRBV28 and TRBJ1-6; D gene uncertain. Germline loops: CDR1 MDHEN, CDR2 SYDVKM. Trimming shortened V by 6 bases and J by 3 bases, and 12 bases separated the two germline ends. CDR3 length: 15 amino acids.